This T cell receptor beta chain derives from a study of blood T cells in healthy people across ages. Every sample yielded at least 6.5 million isolated PBMCs. Points from the study as a whole: Roughly linear declines in TCR beta diversity per million T cells occurred with age. Diversity was estimated from one million T cells, and these estimates were considered underestimates.

The CDR3 runs to 14 residues. This clonotype was counted only a few times. Its antigen is undetermined. Primers used in a second PCR of about 6 to 11 cycles were a sample-barcoded 5' primer and a J-beta primer mix. The authors tagged each cDNA molecule using a template-switch adaptor with 12 random nucleotides. TCRdb ran MiXCR on the 5' RACE reads and lists one entry per CDR3 protein. Of 780,000 or so distinct CDR3 sequences in the sample, around half were seen once. The V and J genes are TRBV21-1 and TRBJ2-1; the table's D call TRBD1 went unverified against the DNA. TRBV21-1 is labeled a pseudogene. Sequenced sample: blood. The source of this sequence is a man older than 75 in good health. The CDR3 DNA follows: TGTGCCAGCACCGGACAGCCCAACGACAATGAGCAGTTCTTC. Amino acid sequence: CASTGQPNDNEQFF.